What follows describes a single T cell receptor (beta chain). The sample originates from a study of blood T cell repertoires in COVID-19. The overall study: Sources were T cells, B-cell-depleted T cells, or PBMCs; the material itself was cDNA or gDNA.

Grouping used clinical history reported by participants in a survey and questionnaire. Cohort 3 recovered donors had two negative PCRs, clearance, or symptom resolution. Authors' methods: Amplification of reference gene primers provided the estimated nucleated cell counts. Assay used: immunoSEQ multiplex PCR; TCRdb lists only in-frame clones, some missing. That table gives V, J and clone size, and the DNA gave D and trimming. The sample contains a few hundred thousand clones, roughly 90% of which appear only once. The CDR3 loop spans 17 amino acids. The germline V gene has CDR1 SGHTA and CDR2 FQGTGA. V trimming: 5 bases; J trimming: 1 base; junction bases outside the gene matches: 8.

Sequenced material: PBMCs or T cells enriched from blood (not recorded which). The receptor's source is a woman in her twenties or thirties who had recovered from COVID-19. The J gene is TRBJ2-2, the V gene TRBV7-3; TRBD1 aligns across 9 bases. The DNA of the CDR3 is TGTGCCAGCAGCCCCTCACCGGGACAGGGGAACACCGGGGAGCTGTTTTTT. Its translation is CASSPSPGQGNTGELFF.